A single T cell receptor (beta chain) is shown here with its context. What antigen it recognizes has not been identified. Base qualities are not recorded, but no much larger clone differs from it by a single base. This sample is part of a study of control samples from healthy donors and cancer patients (dated by TCRdb to the early 2020s). Library construction relied on the immunoSEQ multiplex PCR assay. The immuneACCESS repertoire file appears here via TCRdb, limited to in-frame rearrangements. These files lack a portion of the clones; in checked studies, under half of the deficit traces to unresolved V genes, and the cause of the others is not known. The table for this sample lists 80,000 or so clones; 91% of them were counted only once. Approximately 18% of the sample comes from the top ten. CDR1 and CDR2 (MGHRA, YSYEKL) derive from the germline V gene. At the junction V is shortened by 1 base and J by 0 bases, with 19 bases in between. From its cysteine to its phenylalanine, the CDR3 spans 18 amino acids. The read is trimmed to its CDR3 DNA, 54 bases read in frame from base 1.

The clonotype was recovered from a man in his fifties in good health. The rearranged segments are TRBV4-1 and TRBJ2-7, and perhaps TRBD2 as D gene, on 6 matching bases. Sequencing input: blood. The CDR3 sequence is CASSQGVSTFGSSYEQYF. The nucleotide sequence is given as TGCGCCAGCAGCCAAGGTGTGTCTACCTTCGGGAGCTCCTACGAGCAGTACTTC.